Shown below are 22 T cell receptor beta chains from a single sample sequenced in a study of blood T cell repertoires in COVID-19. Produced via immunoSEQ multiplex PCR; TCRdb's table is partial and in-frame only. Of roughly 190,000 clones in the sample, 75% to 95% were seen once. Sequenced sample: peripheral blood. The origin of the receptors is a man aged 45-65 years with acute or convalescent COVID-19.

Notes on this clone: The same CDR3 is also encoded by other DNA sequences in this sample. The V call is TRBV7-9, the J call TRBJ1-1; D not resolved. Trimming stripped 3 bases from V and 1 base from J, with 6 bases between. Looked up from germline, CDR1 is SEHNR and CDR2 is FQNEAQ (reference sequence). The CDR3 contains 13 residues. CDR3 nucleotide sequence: TGTGCCAGCAGCTTTCGGGGGAACACTGAAGCTTTCTTT. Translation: CASSFRGNTEAFF.

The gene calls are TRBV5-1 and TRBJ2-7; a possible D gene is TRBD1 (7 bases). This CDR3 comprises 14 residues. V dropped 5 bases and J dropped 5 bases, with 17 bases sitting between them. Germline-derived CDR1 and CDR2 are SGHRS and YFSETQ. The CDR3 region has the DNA TGCGCCAGCAGTCCGGCGGCCAGGGGGGACGAGCAGTACGTC. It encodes CASSPAARGDEQYV.

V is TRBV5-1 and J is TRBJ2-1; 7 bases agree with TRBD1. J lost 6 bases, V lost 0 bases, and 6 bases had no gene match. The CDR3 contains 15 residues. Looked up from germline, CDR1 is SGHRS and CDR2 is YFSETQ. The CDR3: CASSLGTGQINEQFF. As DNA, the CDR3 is TGCGCCAGCAGCTTGGGGACGGGACAGATCAATGAGCAGTTCTTC. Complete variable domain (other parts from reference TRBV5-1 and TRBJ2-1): KAGVTQTPRYLIKTRGQQVTLSCSPISGHRSVSWYQQTPGQGLQFLFEYFSETQRNKGNFPGRFSGRQFSNSRSEMNVSTLELGDSALYLCASSLGTGQINEQFFGPGTRLTVL.

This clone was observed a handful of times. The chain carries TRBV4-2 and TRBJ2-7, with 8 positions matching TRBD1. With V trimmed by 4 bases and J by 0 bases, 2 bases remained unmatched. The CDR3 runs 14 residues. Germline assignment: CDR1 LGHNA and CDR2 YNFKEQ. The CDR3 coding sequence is TGTGCCAGCAGCCCCGGACAGGGCTCCTACGAGCAGTACGTC. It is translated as CASSPGQGSYEQYV.

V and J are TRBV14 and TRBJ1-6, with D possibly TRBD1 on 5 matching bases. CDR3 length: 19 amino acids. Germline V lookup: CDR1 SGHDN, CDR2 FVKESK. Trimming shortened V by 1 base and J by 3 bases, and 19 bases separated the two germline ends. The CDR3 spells CASSQASRGTSFYNSPLHF. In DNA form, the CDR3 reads TGTGCCAGCAGCCAAGCTTCCCGGGGGACCTCCTTCTATAATTCACCCCTCCACTTT.

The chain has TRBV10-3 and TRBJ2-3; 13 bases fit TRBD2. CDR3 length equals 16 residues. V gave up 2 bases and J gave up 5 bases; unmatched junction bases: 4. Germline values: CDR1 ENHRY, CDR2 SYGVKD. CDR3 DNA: TGTGCCATCAGTGAGGGACTAGCGGGGGCGGGAGATACGCAGTATTTT. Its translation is CAISEGLAGAGDTQYF.

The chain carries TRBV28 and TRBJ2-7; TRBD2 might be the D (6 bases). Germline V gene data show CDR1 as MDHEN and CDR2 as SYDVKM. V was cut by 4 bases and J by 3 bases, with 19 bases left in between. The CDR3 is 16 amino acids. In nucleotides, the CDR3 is TGTGCCAGCAGTTCTCCCGAAGGGACTCATCACTACGAGCAGTACTTC. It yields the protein CASSSPEGTHHYEQYF.

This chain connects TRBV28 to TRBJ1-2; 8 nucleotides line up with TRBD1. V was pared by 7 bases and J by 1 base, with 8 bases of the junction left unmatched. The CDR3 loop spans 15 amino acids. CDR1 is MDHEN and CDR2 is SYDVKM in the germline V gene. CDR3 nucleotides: TGTGCCAGCACCTCAGACAGGGGAAGTAACTATGGCTACACCTTC. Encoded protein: CASTSDRGSNYGYTF.

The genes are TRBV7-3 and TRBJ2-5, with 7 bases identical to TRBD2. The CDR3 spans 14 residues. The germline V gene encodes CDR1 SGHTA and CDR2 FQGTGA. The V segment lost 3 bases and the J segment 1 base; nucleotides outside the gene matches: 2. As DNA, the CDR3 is TGTGCCAGCAGCTTTGGCGGGGGCCAAGAGACCCAGTACTTC. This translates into CASSFGGGQETQYF. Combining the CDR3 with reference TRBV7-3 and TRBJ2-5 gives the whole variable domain GAGVSQTPSNKVTEKGKYVELRCDPISGHTALYWYRQSLGQGPEFLIYFQGTGAADDSGLPNDRFFAVRPEGSVSTLKIQRTERGDSAVYLCASSFGGGQETQYFGPGTRLLVL.

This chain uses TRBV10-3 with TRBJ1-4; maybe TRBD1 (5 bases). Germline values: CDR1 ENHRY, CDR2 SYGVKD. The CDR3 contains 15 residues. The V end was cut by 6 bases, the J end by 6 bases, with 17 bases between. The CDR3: CAISDTKWGDEKLFF. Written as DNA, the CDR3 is TGTGCCATCAGCGATACTAAGTGGGGCGATGAAAAACTGTTTTTT.

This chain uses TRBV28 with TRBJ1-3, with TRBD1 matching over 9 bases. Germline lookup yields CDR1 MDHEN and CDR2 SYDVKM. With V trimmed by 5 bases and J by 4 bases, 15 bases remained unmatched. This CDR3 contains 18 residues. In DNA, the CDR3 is TGTGCCAGCAGTATCCCTCTGTTGGGACAGGGCTACGGAAACACCATATATTTT. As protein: CASSIPLLGQGYGNTIYF.

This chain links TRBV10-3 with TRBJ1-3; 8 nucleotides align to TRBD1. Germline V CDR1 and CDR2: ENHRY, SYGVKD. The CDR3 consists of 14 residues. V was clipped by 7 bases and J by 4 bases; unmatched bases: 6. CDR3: CAITDRGFGNTIYF. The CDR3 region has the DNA TGTGCCATCACTGACAGGGGATTCGGAAACACCATATATTTT.

The CDR3: CASSVTSGGSSYNEQFF. The CDR3 DNA reads TGTGCCAGTAGTGTCACTAGCGGGGGGAGCTCCTACAATGAGCAGTTCTTC. The chain links TRBV19 to TRBJ2-1; 12 nucleotides align to TRBD2. V lost 5 bases and J lost 0; bases outside the gene matches: 5. The CDR3 extends over 17 amino acids. Per the germline V gene, CDR1 is LNHDA and CDR2 is SQIVND (reference sequence).

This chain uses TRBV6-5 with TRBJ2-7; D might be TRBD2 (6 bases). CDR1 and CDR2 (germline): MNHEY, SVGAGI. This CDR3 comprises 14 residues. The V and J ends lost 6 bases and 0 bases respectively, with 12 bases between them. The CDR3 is CASRTFGSSYEQYV. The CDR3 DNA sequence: TGTGCCAGCAGAACGTTCGGGAGCTCCTACGAGCAGTACGTC.

DNA for the CDR3: TGTGCCGTAAGGGAGGCCTCTGGGGCCAACGTCCTGACTTTC. Encoded protein: CAVREASGANVLTF. The V and J genes are TRBV28 and TRBJ2-6; perhaps TRBD2 as D (6 bases). V shed 11 bases and J shed 0 bases, with 11 bases lying between them. This CDR3 is built from 14 residues. CDR1 and CDR2 from the germline V gene are MDHEN and SYDVKM.

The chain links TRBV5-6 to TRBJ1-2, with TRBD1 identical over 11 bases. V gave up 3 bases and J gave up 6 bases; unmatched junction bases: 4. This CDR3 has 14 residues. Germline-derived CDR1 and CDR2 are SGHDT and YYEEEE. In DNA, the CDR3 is TGTGCCAGCAGCTGGGGGACAGGGGGAGATGGCTACACCTTC. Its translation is CASSWGTGGDGYTF.

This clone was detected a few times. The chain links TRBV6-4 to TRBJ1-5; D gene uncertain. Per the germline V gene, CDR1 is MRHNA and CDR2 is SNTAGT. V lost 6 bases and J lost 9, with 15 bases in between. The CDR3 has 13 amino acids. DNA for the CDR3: TGTGCCAGCAGCAACAGCCTCGATGGGCCCCAGCATTTT. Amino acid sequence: CASSNSLDGPQHF.

DNA of the CDR3: TGTGCCAGCAGCCAACGGACTAGCGGGAGATCCTACAATGAGCAGTTCTTC. This encodes CASSQRTSGRSYNEQFF. The rearrangement joins TRBV3-1 (or the pseudogene TRBV3-2) to TRBJ2-1; 13 nucleotides line up with TRBD2. This CDR3 is 17 amino acids long. The junction had 2 bases not matched to a gene; V was cut back by 2 bases and J by 1 base. Germline assignment: CDR1 LGHDT and CDR2 YNNKEL (reference sequence).

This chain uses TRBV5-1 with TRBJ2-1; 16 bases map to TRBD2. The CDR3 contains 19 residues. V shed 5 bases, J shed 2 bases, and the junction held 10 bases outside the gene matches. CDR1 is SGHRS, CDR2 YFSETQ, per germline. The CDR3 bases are TGCGCCAGCAGGCAAATCCCGGGACTAGCGGGGGGGCCCTACAATGAGCAGTTCTTC. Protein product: CASRQIPGLAGGPYNEQFF.

The CDR3 DNA reads as TGTGCCAGCAGTTTGAACCGGGACAGGGGGCGGAATGAGCAGTTCTTC. It codes for CASSLNRDRGRNEQFF. The chain recombines TRBV27 with TRBJ2-1, with 12 bases fitting TRBD1. Looked up from germline, CDR1 is MNHEY and CDR2 is SMNVEV (reference sequence). The CDR3 is made up of 16 amino acids. Trimming at V came to 3 bases and at J to 7 bases, leaving 7 bases not matched to a gene.

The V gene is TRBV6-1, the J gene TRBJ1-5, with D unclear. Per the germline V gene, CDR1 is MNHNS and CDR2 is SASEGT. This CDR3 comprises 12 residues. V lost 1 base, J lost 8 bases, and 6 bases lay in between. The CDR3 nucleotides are TGTGCCAGCAGTGAAGGCGGGAAGCCCCAGCATTTT. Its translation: CASSEGGKPQHF.

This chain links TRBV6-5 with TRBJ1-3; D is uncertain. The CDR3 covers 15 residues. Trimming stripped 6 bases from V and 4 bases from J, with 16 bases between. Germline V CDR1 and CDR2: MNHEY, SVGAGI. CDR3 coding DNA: TGTGCCAGCAGCCTCGACTTCTTCCGCGGAAACACCATATATTTT. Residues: CASSLDFFRGNTIYF.